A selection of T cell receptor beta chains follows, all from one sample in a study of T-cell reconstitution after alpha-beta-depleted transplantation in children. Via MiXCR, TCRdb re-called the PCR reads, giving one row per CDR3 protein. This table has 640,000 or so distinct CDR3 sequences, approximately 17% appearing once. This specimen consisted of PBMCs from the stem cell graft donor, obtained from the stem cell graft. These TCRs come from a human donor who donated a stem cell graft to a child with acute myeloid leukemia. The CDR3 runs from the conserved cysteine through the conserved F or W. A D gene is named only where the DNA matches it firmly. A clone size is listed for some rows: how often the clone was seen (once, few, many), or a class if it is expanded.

CASSPGQGEGETQYF	TGTGCCAGCAGCCCCGGACAGGGAGAAGGAGAGACCCAGTACTTC	TRBV7-9	TRBJ2-5	few	TRBD1
CASSLGGTGNEQFF	TGTGCCAGCAGTTTAGGGGGTACCGGGAATGAGCAGTTCTTC	TRBV12-3/TRBV12-4	TRBJ2-1	-	-
CASSVGSYSGNTIYF	TGTGCCAGCAGCGTAGGAAGCTACTCTGGAAACACCATATATTTT	TRBV9	TRBJ1-3	few	-
CASSFLGPGQGVYEQFF	TGTGCCAGCAGTTTTCTCGGGCCGGGACAGGGTGTATATGAGCAGTTCTTC	TRBV28	TRBJ2-1	-	TRBD1
CASSSGQSNTEAFF	TGTGCCAGCAGTTCCGGACAGAGTAACACTGAAGCTTTCTTT	TRBV28	TRBJ1-1	few	-
CSVEDEKTRYQETQYF	TGCAGCGTTGAAGATGAGAAAACGAGGTACCAAGAGACCCAGTACTTC	TRBV29-1	TRBJ2-5	few	-
CASSSWEGLEKLFF	TGTGCCAGCAGCTCGTGGGAGGGGCTCGAAAAACTGTTTTTT	TRBV7-2	TRBJ1-4	few	-
CSARVTTGLGKTNTGELFF	TGCAGTGCTAGAGTGACTACAGGGTTGGGAAAGACGAACACCGGGGAGCTGTTTTTT	TRBV20-1	TRBJ2-2	-	-
CASSLGGFPSSYEQYF	TGCGCCAGCAGCTTGGGGGGCTTCCCTAGCTCCTACGAGCAGTACTTC	TRBV5-1	TRBJ2-7	few	-
CSAEDTLQGVAKNIQYF	TGCAGTGCTGAGGACACCTTACAGGGCGTAGCCAAAAACATTCAGTACTTC	TRBV20-1	TRBJ2-4	many	-
CASSQDGTGYTGELFF	TGCGCCAGCAGCCAAGATGGAACCGGGTACACCGGGGAGCTGTTTTTT	TRBV4-3	TRBJ2-2	-	-
CASSYFDRGLLNTEAFF	TGTGCCAGCAGTTACTTCGACAGGGGGCTACTGAACACTGAAGCTTTCTTT	TRBV6-5	TRBJ1-1	-	TRBD1
CASSLDLAGPNNEQFF	TGTGCCAGCAGCTTAGATCTAGCGGGGCCCAACAATGAGCAGTTCTTC	TRBV11-2	TRBJ2-1	many	TRBD2
CASSLAGTEYNEQFF	TGTGCCAGCAGCCTCGCCGGGACAGAATACAATGAGCAGTTCTTC	TRBV5-5	TRBJ2-1	many	TRBD1
CSACDGLAGQSEQFF	TGCAGTGCTTGTGATGGACTAGCGGGGCAGAGTGAGCAGTTCTTC	TRBV20-1	TRBJ2-1	many	TRBD2
CASSLGLGGGQETQYF	TGTGCCAGCAGTTTGGGATTGGGGGGTGGACAAGAGACCCAGTACTTC	TRBV27	TRBJ2-5	few	-
CASSSRINTEAFF	TGTGCCAGCAGTTCTCGGATCAACACTGAAGCTTTCTTT	TRBV6-5	TRBJ1-1	many	-
CSARDISYDEQFF	TGCAGTGCTAGAGATATTTCCTACGATGAGCAGTTCTTC	TRBV20-1	TRBJ2-1	many	-
CASSVSGANYNEQFF	TGCGCCAGCAGCGTTAGCGGGGCGAACTACAATGAGCAGTTCTTC	TRBV5-1	TRBJ2-1	many	TRBD2
CASSLGAGEGNTEAFF	TGCGCCAGCAGCTTGGGGGCAGGGGAGGGGAACACTGAAGCTTTCTTT	TRBV5-1	TRBJ1-1	few	-
CASSLTISGYTF	TGTGCCAGCAGTCTCACTATAAGTGGCTACACCTTC	TRBV12-3/TRBV12-4	TRBJ1-2	many	-
CSASVREDNEQFF	TGCAGTGCTAGTGTCCGGGAGGACAATGAGCAGTTCTTC	TRBV20-1	TRBJ2-1	many	TRBD2
CSAIEEAYNEQFF	TGCAGTGCTATAGAAGAGGCCTACAATGAGCAGTTCTTC	TRBV20-1	TRBJ2-1	many	-
CSALSRDLGDGYTF	TGCAGTGCTCTCTCCCGGGACCTAGGAGATGGCTACACCTTC	TRBV20-1	TRBJ1-2	-	-
CASSYGLAAGGPGETQYF	TGTGCCAGCAGTTATGGATTGGCAGCGGGGGGGCCCGGAGAGACCCAGTACTTC	TRBV6-2/TRBV6-3	TRBJ2-5	many	TRBD2
CSVVVFAGELFF	TGCAGCGTTGTCGTATTCGCCGGGGAGCTGTTTTTT	TRBV29-1	TRBJ2-2	many	-
CSARERTGATAPLHF	TGCAGTGCTAGAGAGCGAACAGGGGCCACAGCACCCCTCCACTTT	TRBV20-1	TRBJ1-6	many	TRBD1
CSARDNPGNTIYF	TGCAGTGCTAGAGATAACCCTGGAAACACCATATATTTT	TRBV20-1	TRBJ1-3	many	-
CSARVREQGLGSWSEKLFF	TGCAGTGCTAGAGTACGGGAACAGGGGTTAGGAAGTTGGAGTGAAAAACTGTTTTTT	TRBV20-1	TRBJ1-4	-	TRBD1
CASSLVRSYEQYF	TGTGCCAGCAGCTTAGTCCGCAGCTACGAGCAGTACTTC	TRBV12-3/TRBV12-4	TRBJ2-7	many	-
CSATRRTGDGFGYTF	TGCAGTGCTACACGGAGGACAGGGGATGGATTTGGCTACACCTTC	TRBV20-1	TRBJ1-2	many	TRBD1
CASSATGDNEQFF	TGTGCCAGCAGCGCGACAGGGGACAATGAGCAGTTCTTC	TRBV9	TRBJ2-1	many	TRBD1
CATKAQGGTEAFF	TGTGCCACCAAAGCCCAGGGGGGCACTGAAGCTTTCTTT	TRBV7-2	TRBJ1-1	many	TRBD1
CASSQQAGYGYTF	TGTGCCAGCAGCCAACAGGCGGGCTATGGCTACACCTTC	TRBV3-1	TRBJ1-2	-	-
CSARAERGRTDTQYF	TGCAGTGCTAGAGCGGAGCGGGGGCGCACAGATACGCAGTATTTT	TRBV20-1	TRBJ2-3	-	TRBD2
CASSPHAGLAGSTDTQYF	TGTGCCAGCAGTCCACACGCCGGACTAGCGGGGAGCACAGATACGCAGTATTTT	TRBV6-5	TRBJ2-3	few	TRBD2
CASSLPSGSRSDTQYF	TGTGCCAGCAGCTTACCCTCGGGATCTAGGTCAGATACGCAGTATTTT	TRBV7-9	TRBJ2-3	-	-